This T cell receptor (beta chain) was documented in a study of regulatory T cells in long-lasting Graves disease. General study findings and limits: Among the persistent patients, 2,500 to 3,500 public clonotypes were shared, more than the roughly 970 shared among new patients.

Germline V gives CDR1 MNHEY, CDR2 SMNVEV (reference sequence). The CDR3 loop spans 14 amino acids. Of note for this clonotype: What it recognizes is unknown. Compared with germline, one end of the junction differs, possibly owing to a read error.

Noted time point: newly diagnosed GD, antithyroid drugs for less than 3 months. After RNA was extracted from PBMCs, the TCR library was made from it. The authors built TCR beta libraries using iRepertoire HTBI primers and Arm-PCR of CDR3 regions. Original methodology: Across samples, more than 55 TRBV and around 14 TRBJ segments were found. TCRdb re-derived calls from the multiplex PCR reads in MiXCR, one entry per CDR3 protein. TCRdb's processing, not the authors', yielded these V and J calls. The sample lists hundreds of thousands of distinct CDR3 sequences, 15% to 20% occurring once. The same data also contributed to another study, on T cells in Graves' hyperthyroidism and ophthalmopathy.

The sequenced sample was peripheral blood mononuclear cells (PBMCs), obtained at new diagnosis, from a patient treated with antithyroid drugs. This clonotype was obtained from a woman aged 35-65 years with Graves disease. The V and J genes are TRBV27 and TRBJ2-1; no clear D. CDR3 sequence reads: CASNLQFSYNEQFF. The CDR3 coding sequence is TGTGCCAGCAATTTACAGTTCTCCTACAATGAGCAGTTCTTC.